The 30 T cell receptor beta chains below were found in one sample sequenced in a study of blood T cell repertoires in COVID-19 (TCRdb year 2020). The library relied on the immunoSEQ multiplex PCR assay. Entries here come from immuneACCESS through TCRdb and include only in-frame sequences with V and J called. Some clones fail to appear in such tables; in the studies checked, an unresolved V gene covers under half of the shortfall, and the cause of the remainder is unknown. A total of some 130,000 clones appear in this sample, 80% to 90% of them only once. The leading ten clones occupy about 4.1% of the sample. The sample comprised peripheral blood. The receptors originated from a man aged 60 to 69 with COVID-19, enrolled during active disease.

This clone has just one count. The rearrangement uses TRBV9 and TRBJ1-6; perhaps TRBD1 as D (5 bases). This CDR3 is built from 13 residues. V lost 2 bases and J lost 11, with 11 bases in between. Germline V gene lookup returns CDR1 SGDLS and CDR2 YYNGEE. CDR3 loop: CASSVHRTPPLHF. As DNA, the CDR3 is TGTGCCAGCAGCGTTCACAGGACGCCACCCCTCCACTTT. Combining the CDR3 with reference TRBV9 and TRBJ1-6 gives the whole variable domain DSGVTQTPKHLITATGQRVTLRCSPRSGDLSVYWYQQSLDQGLQFLIQYYNGEERAKGNILERFSAQQFPDLHSELNLSSLELGDSALYFCASSVHRTPPLHFGNGTRLTVT.

The rearrangement uses TRBV18 and TRBJ2-7, with no clear D. V was trimmed by 6 bases and J by 3 bases, leaving 12 bases between them. The length of the CDR3 is 13 residues. Germline V gene sequence: CDR1 KGHSH, CDR2 LQKENI. This CDR3 reads CASSPNTDYEQYF. CDR3 nucleotide sequence: TGTGCCAGCTCCCCCAACACCGACTACGAGCAGTACTTC.

This clone showed up just once. This chain connects TRBV3-1 (or the pseudogene TRBV3-2) to TRBJ2-1; 7 bases fit TRBD1. V lost 5 bases, J lost 5 bases, and 12 bases stayed unmatched. The CDR3 totals 16 residues. Germline CDR1 reads LGHDT; CDR2 reads YNNKEL (reference sequence). CDR3 nucleotides: TGTGCCAGCAGCTCAAGAAGAGGGGGACAGAACAATGAGCAGTTCTTC. It codes for CASSSRRGGQNNEQFF.

Written as DNA, the CDR3 is TGTGCCAGTACCCCCACGACAGCCCTGGAGCAGTACTTC. Protein sequence: CASTPTTALEQYF. J is TRBJ2-7 and V is TRBV19; possible D gene TRBD1, 5 bases. Germline lookup yields CDR1 LNHDA and CDR2 SQIVND (reference sequence). The CDR3 has 13 residues. V was shortened by 7 bases and J by 7 bases, with 17 bases between the two germline ends.

The rearrangement joins TRBV7-8 to TRBJ2-7; 13 bases line up with TRBD2. This CDR3 contains 18 residues. CDR1 SGHVS and CDR2 FQNEAQ come from the germline V gene. V lost 0 bases, J lost 2 bases, and 7 bases stayed unmatched. Written as DNA, the CDR3 is TGTGCCAGCAGCTTAGCCCTGACTAGCGGGGGGATAACCTACGAGCAGTACTTC. Amino acid sequence: CASSLALTSGGITYEQYF.

The chain recombines TRBV5-4 with TRBJ1-1, with D possibly being TRBD1 (6 bases). The CDR3 is made up of 15 amino acids. From germline, CDR1 is SGHNT and CDR2 YYREEE (reference sequence). Trimming shortened V by 4 bases and J by 0 bases, and 13 bases separated the two germline ends. For the CDR3, the DNA is TGTGCCAGCAGCCTTGGGGGACACTTGAACACTGAAGCTTTCTTT. It codes for CASSLGGHLNTEAFF.

The gene calls are TRBV11-1 and TRBJ2-3; D might be TRBD2 (6 bases). The ends were cut back, 2 bases at V and 10 bases at J, with 22 bases in the middle. Germline V gene data show CDR1 as SGHAT and CDR2 as FQDESV (reference sequence). The CDR3 has 16 amino acids. CDR3 DNA sequence: TGTGCCAGCAGCTTAACAGGCTCCCGGCCCGGGAGCGCGCAGTATTTT. This translates into CASSLTGSRPGSAQYF.

V gene TRBV6-5 combines with J gene TRBJ1-1, with 7 bases aligning to TRBD1. With 6 bases clipped from V and 0 bases from J, the junction kept 4 bases outside the gene matches. The CDR3 loop spans 14 amino acids. Germline lookup yields CDR1 MNHEY and CDR2 SVGAGI. The CDR3 DNA reads as TGTGCCAGCAGCCTAGGACAGGTGAACACTGAAGCTTTCTTT. It translates to CASSLGQVNTEAFF.

This clone was recorded once. This chain links TRBV6-5 with TRBJ2-5, with TRBD1 matching 8 bases. The junction had 4 bases not matched to a gene; V was cut back by 5 bases and J by 2 bases. Germline values: CDR1 MNHEY, CDR2 SVGAGI. CDR3 length equals 14 residues. The chain's CDR3 is CASSQRQGQETQYF. CDR3 DNA: TGTGCCAGCAGTCAGCGACAGGGGCAAGAGACCCAGTACTTC.

V usage is TRBV12-3 or TRBV12-4 and J usage is TRBJ2-7; TRBD1 is a possible D gene (5 bases). Trimming took 1 base from V and 2 from J, leaving 6 bases between them. The CDR3 extends over 13 amino acids. Here the CDR3 reads CASSLEQAYEQYF. CDR3 coding DNA: TGTGCCAGCAGTTTAGAACAGGCCTACGAGCAGTACTTC.

The chain employs TRBV27 and TRBJ1-6; the D is unclear. The CDR3 length is 14 residues. V lost 6 bases, J lost 7 bases, and 13 bases lay in between. From germline, CDR1 is MNHEY and CDR2 SMNVEV (reference sequence). CDR3 sequence (DNA): TGTGCCAGCAGCCCCCTAGGTGGGAATTCACCCCTCCACTTT. Translation: CASSPLGGNSPLHF.

This sequence joins TRBV18 and TRBJ1-4, with a tentative D call TRBD1 (5 bases). The ends were cut back, 3 bases at V and 0 bases at J, with 17 bases in the middle. Germline assignment: CDR1 KGHSH and CDR2 LQKENI. The CDR3 is made up of 18 amino acids. The CDR3 nucleotides read TGTGCCAGCTCACCTCTGCGTGGGAGGGGATCAACTAATGAAAAACTGTTTTTT. Its translation is CASSPLRGRGSTNEKLFF.

This rearrangement joins TRBV7-2 to TRBJ2-7, with 9 bases matching TRBD2. Germline CDR1 and CDR2: SGHTA and FQGNSA. This CDR3 has 14 amino acids. V shed 4 bases, J shed 6 bases, and the junction held 7 bases outside the gene matches. The CDR3 spells CASSSLAGISEQYF. The CDR3 DNA reads TGTGCCAGCAGCTCGCTAGCGGGGATCTCCGAGCAGTACTTC.

The chain carries TRBV5-1 and TRBJ2-2; tentatively, D is TRBD2 (5 bases). CDR1 and CDR2 (germline): SGHRS, YFSETQ. The CDR3 spans 15 residues. Trimming removed 3 bases from V and 0 bases from J, with 9 bases in between. This chain's CDR3 is CASSSGLANTGELFF. Here the CDR3 DNA reads TGCGCCAGCAGCTCAGGACTGGCGAACACCGGGGAGCTGTTTTTT.

V usage is TRBV7-2 and J usage is TRBJ1-5; TRBD1 matches 10 bases. CDR1 and CDR2 (germline): SGHTA, FQGNSA. The CDR3 sequence is 17 residues long. J was trimmed by 2 bases and V by 5 bases; bases with no gene match: 9. CDR3 bases: TGTGCCAGCAGCCAGATTCTAGGGACAGGGGGCAATCAGCCCCAGCATTTT. It encodes CASSQILGTGGNQPQHF.

The rearrangement links TRBV5-8 to TRBJ1-2; TRBD1 aligns across 8 bases. CDR3 size: 16 residues. Looked up from germline, CDR1 is SGHTS and CDR2 is YDEGEE. V lost 4 bases, J lost 7 bases, and 15 bases stayed unmatched. Here the CDR3 reads CASSQGARQGSFGYTF. In nucleotides, the CDR3 is TGTGCCAGCAGCCAAGGGGCCCGACAGGGGTCCTTTGGCTACACCTTC.

The V and J genes are TRBV30 and TRBJ1-2; no reliable D call. The CDR3 length is 15 residues. The germline V gene encodes CDR1 GTSNPN and CDR2 SVGIG (reference sequence). V lost 4 bases and J lost 2, with 17 bases in between. The CDR3 DNA reads TGTGCCTGGAACCCCGGCGGCGGCAAAAACTATGGCTACACCTTC. Amino acids: CAWNPGGGKNYGYTF.

The rearrangement links TRBV3-1 (or the pseudogene TRBV3-2) to TRBJ2-7; 9 bases line up with TRBD2. The V gene's germline CDR1 is LGHDT and CDR2 YNNKEL (reference sequence). J was trimmed by 3 bases and V by 1 base; bases with no gene match: 7. This CDR3 has 16 residues. For the CDR3, the DNA is TGTGCCAGCAGCCAAGGTGCGGGGGGGATGGTCTACGAGCAGTACTTC. It specifies CASSQGAGGMVYEQYF.

The V gene is TRBV6-1, the J gene TRBJ2-5; D possibly corresponds to TRBD1 (5 bases). The germline V and J ends were trimmed by 3 bases and 2 bases, with 10 bases remaining between them. The CDR3 extends over 14 amino acids. Germline CDR1 and CDR2: MNHNS and SASEGT. CDR3: CASSDPGNQETQYF. The CDR3 DNA is TGTGCCAGCAGTGACCCAGGGAATCAAGAGACCCAGTACTTC.

This chain joins TRBV11-2 and TRBJ2-3; 11 positions match TRBD2. Unmatched junction bases numbered 4, after V lost 1 base and J lost 4 bases. Germline V gene lookup returns CDR1 SGHAT and CDR2 FQNNGV. The CDR3 is made up of 16 amino acids. The chain's CDR3 is CASSLALAGGPDTQYF. The CDR3 nucleotides are TGTGCCAGCAGCTTAGCGCTAGCGGGGGGCCCAGATACGCAGTATTTT.

The chain couples TRBV6-5 to TRBJ2-1; tentative D call: TRBD1 (5 bases). Germline V gene lookup returns CDR1 MNHEY and CDR2 SVGAGI. Trimming removed 0 bases at V and 2 bases at J, with 11 bases between. This CDR3 region has 16 residues. As DNA, the CDR3 is TGTGCCAGCAGTTACTCCCCCCGACAGACCTACAATGAGCAGTTCTTC. Its translation: CASSYSPRQTYNEQFF.

The V and J genes are TRBV30 and TRBJ2-7; weak D call: TRBD1 (5 bases). Germline loops: CDR1 GTSNPN, CDR2 SVGIG (reference sequence). The CDR3 is 12 residues long. The V end was cut by 4 bases, the J end by 3 bases, with 10 bases between. CDR3 sequence: CAWKPGNYEQYF. The CDR3 DNA reads TGTGCCTGGAAACCAGGGAACTACGAGCAGTACTTC.

The V and J genes are TRBV6-2 or TRBV6-3 and TRBJ2-7; the match to TRBD2 covers 7 bases. The V gene's germline CDR1 is MNHEY and CDR2 SVGEGT. The V segment lost 2 bases and the J segment 1 base; nucleotides outside the gene matches: 5. CDR3 length: 15 residues. As DNA, the CDR3 is TGTGCCAGCAGTTACGAGGGGACTATATCCTACGAGCAGTACTTC. Its protein is CASSYEGTISYEQYF.

This sequence joins TRBV6-5 and TRBJ2-2, with 8 positions matching TRBD1. Looked up from germline, CDR1 is MNHEY and CDR2 is SVGAGI. V was pared by 0 bases and J by 6 bases, with 3 bases of the junction left unmatched. The CDR3 sequence is 15 residues long. The CDR3 is CASSYSPGGSGELFF. The CDR3 nucleotides read TGTGCCAGCAGTTACTCGCCAGGGGGCTCCGGGGAGCTGTTTTTT.

The rearrangement joins TRBV7-8 to TRBJ1-1; TRBD1 is a possible D gene (6 bases). The V end lost 5 bases, the J end lost 0 bases, and 22 bases lay between the germline ends. The germline V gene encodes CDR1 SGHVS and CDR2 FQNEAQ. This CDR3 is built from 18 residues. CDR3: CASSTLNRGTGLNTEAFF. The DNA of the CDR3 is TGTGCCAGCAGCACCCTAAATCGGGGCACAGGGTTGAACACTGAAGCTTTCTTT.

This rearrangement joins TRBV5-5 to TRBJ1-3, with 7 bases aligning to TRBD1. The CDR3 sequence is 15 residues long. Germline CDR1 and CDR2: SGHKS and YYEKEE (reference sequence). Trimming at V came to 0 bases and at J to 8 bases, leaving 8 bases not matched to a gene. The CDR3 protein is CASSLAGDREDTIYF. The CDR3, as DNA: TGTGCCAGCAGCTTGGCCGGTGACAGGGAGGACACCATATATTTT.

The V and J genes are TRBV6-1 and TRBJ2-5; 13 bases line up with TRBD2. Germline trimming cut 5 bases from V and 7 bases from J; bases unmatched to any gene: 10. Germline V gene data show CDR1 as MNHNS and CDR2 as SASEGT. There are 16 residues in the CDR3. In nucleotides, the CDR3 is TGTGCCAGCAGTCAAGGGACTAGCGGGACCTGGGGGACCCAGTACTTC. This codes for CASSQGTSGTWGTQYF.

This clone was counted a single time. The CDR3 protein is CASSQEGGLGGYTF. The CDR3 DNA is TGTGCCAGCAGCCAAGAAGGAGGCCTAGGGGGCTACACCTTC. This chain uses TRBV3-1 (or the pseudogene TRBV3-2) with TRBJ1-2; D is unclear. V was trimmed by 0 bases and J by 8 bases, leaving 13 bases between them. This CDR3 comprises 14 residues. Germline assignment: CDR1 LGHDT and CDR2 YNNKEL (reference sequence).

The chain employs TRBV9 and TRBJ2-1, with 11 positions matching TRBD2. This CDR3 region has 15 residues. The germline V gene has CDR1 SGDLS and CDR2 YYNGEE. The J segment lost 9 bases and the V segment lost 0 bases, leaving 5 bases of the junction unmatched. Here the CDR3 reads CASSVVGSGGVEQFF. In DNA form, the CDR3 reads TGTGCCAGCAGCGTAGTGGGTAGCGGGGGGGTTGAGCAGTTCTTC.

This chain connects TRBV3-1 (or the pseudogene TRBV3-2) to TRBJ1-2; 11 bases are shared with TRBD1. The CDR3 has 12 amino acids. Trimming at V came to 7 bases and at J to 12 bases, leaving 7 bases not matched to a gene. Germline CDR1 is LGHDT and CDR2 is YNNKEL (reference sequence). CDR3 in DNA: TGTGCCAGCACGGACAGGGGGCGACCTCACACCTTC. This codes for CASTDRGRPHTF.